A single sample gave rise to the 12 T cell receptor beta chains below, sequenced in a study of CD8 T cells in Susac syndrome. Random hexamers were used to reverse transcribe the RNA input (about 0.5 to 1 ug). MiXCR, run by TCRdb on the immunoSEQ multiplex PCR reads, gives a single entry per CDR3 protein. Among roughly 180,000 distinct CDR3 sequences listed, around 94% were seen once. The material sequenced was CD4+ T cells from PBMCs. These receptors originate from a human donor in good health.

This rearrangement joins TRBV24-1 to TRBJ2-1; 9 nucleotides line up with TRBD2. The CDR3 sequence is 14 residues long. J was trimmed by 7 bases and V by 5 bases; bases with no gene match: 5. Per the germline V gene, CDR1 is KGHDR and CDR2 is SFDVKD. Here the CDR3 DNA reads TGTGCCACCAGTGGGGGGACTAGCACAAATGAGCAGTTCTTC. This codes for CATSGGTSTNEQFF.

The chain uses TRBV4-2 and TRBJ2-2; no firm D call. The CDR3 has 14 amino acids. Germline CDR1 and CDR2: LGHNA and YNFKEQ. Trimming removed 0 bases from V and 8 bases from J, with 10 bases in between. The CDR3 bases are TGTGCCAGCAGCCAAGATGACTCGGCGGGGGAGCTGTTTTTT. As protein: CASSQDDSAGELFF.

This clonotype was seen only a few times. The genes are TRBV20-1 and TRBJ1-1; 7 bases line up with TRBD1. CDR1 is DFQATT, CDR2 SNEGSKA, per germline (reference sequence). J lost 2 bases, V lost 4 bases, and 4 bases had no gene match. The CDR3 contains 13 residues. CDR3 sequence: CSAKGTANTEAFF. As DNA, the CDR3 is TGCAGTGCTAAAGGGACAGCCAACACTGAAGCTTTCTTT.

This sequence joins TRBV20-1 and TRBJ2-5, with 7 positions matching TRBD2. Germline loops: CDR1 DFQATT, CDR2 SNEGSKA (reference sequence). This CDR3 comprises 14 residues. Trimming at V came to 4 bases and at J to 4 bases, leaving 9 bases not matched to a gene. The DNA of the CDR3 is TGCAGTGCTACTGCTCGCGGGGGAAGAGAGACCCAGTACTTC. It codes for CSATARGGRETQYF.

V is TRBV20-1 and J is TRBJ1-2; D remains unclear. This CDR3 spans 11 amino acids. In germline, CDR1 is DFQATT, CDR2 SNEGSKA (reference sequence). Trimming shortened V by 7 bases and J by 8 bases, and 14 bases separated the two germline ends. The CDR3 here is CSGKGVYGYTF. CDR3 bases: TGCAGTGGGAAGGGAGTCTACGGCTACACCTTC.

The chain carries TRBV27 and TRBJ2-7; TRBD1 might be the D (6 bases). V lost 2 bases to trimming and J lost 5 bases, with 10 bases between them. CDR1 and CDR2 (germline): MNHEY, SMNVEV (reference sequence). The CDR3 is made up of 13 amino acids. CDR3 region: CASSLTGWNEQYF. The CDR3 DNA follows: TGTGCCAGCAGTTTAACAGGGTGGAACGAGCAGTACTTC.

V and J are TRBV3-1 and TRBJ1-5; TRBD1 aligns across 8 bases. There are 17 residues in the CDR3. Germline V lookup: CDR1 LGHDT, CDR2 YNNKEL (reference sequence). Trimming at V came to 6 bases and at J to 2 bases, leaving 12 bases not matched to a gene. Written as DNA, the CDR3 is TGTGCCAGCAGTCACTCTCCGACAGGGGCGGGCAATCAGCCCCAGCATTTT. This gives the protein CASSHSPTGAGNQPQHF.

The chain has TRBV20-1 and TRBJ2-3, with 8 bases matching TRBD2. Germline loops: CDR1 DFQATT, CDR2 SNEGSKA (reference sequence). V lost 6 bases, J lost 5 bases, and 7 bases stayed unmatched. The CDR3 spans 13 residues. CDR3 residues: CSAWSSGEDTQYF. The DNA of the CDR3 is TGCAGTGCCTGGAGTAGCGGGGAAGATACGCAGTATTTT.

V is TRBV7-2 and J is TRBJ2-5; 8 bases map to TRBD2. V dropped 5 bases and J dropped 5; count of bases not matched to a gene: 4. This CDR3 is built from 13 residues. The germline CDR1 and CDR2 sequences are SGHTA and FQGNSA. This chain's CDR3 is CASSPTSDETQYF. Written as DNA, the CDR3 is TGTGCCAGCAGCCCGACTAGCGACGAGACCCAGTACTTC.

This chain joins TRBV19 and TRBJ2-3; D is uncertain. Germline V gene sequence: CDR1 LNHDA, CDR2 SQIVND (reference sequence). V was shortened by 3 bases and J by 4 bases, with 11 bases between the two germline ends. The CDR3 length is 14 residues. The CDR3 DNA reads as TGTGCCAGTAGTATGCCAGGAATGGCAGATACGCAGTATTTT. Amino acid sequence: CASSMPGMADTQYF.

The chain is built from TRBV5-1 and TRBJ2-7; no definite D call. The CDR3 has 15 amino acids. Trimming pared 0 bases from V and 3 bases from J, leaving 13 bases between. Germline lookup yields CDR1 SGHRS and CDR2 YFSETQ. The CDR3 sequence is CASSLAGKQYYEQYF. In nucleotides, the CDR3 is TGCGCCAGCAGCTTGGCCGGTAAACAGTACTACGAGCAGTACTTC. The full variable domain, rest sourced from reference TRBV5-1 and TRBJ2-7, is KAGVTQTPRYLIKTRGQQVTLSCSPISGHRSVSWYQQTPGQGLQFLFEYFSETQRNKGNFPGRFSGRQFSNSRSEMNVSTLELGDSALYLCASSLAGKQYYEQYFGPGTRLTVT.

The J gene is TRBJ1-1, the V gene TRBV20-1, with D perhaps TRBD1 (6 bases). Trimming cost V 3 bases and J 1 base, with 15 bases left between them. Germline V gene lookup returns CDR1 DFQATT and CDR2 SNEGSKA (reference sequence). The CDR3 is made up of 15 amino acids. The CDR3 nucleotides read TGCAGTGCTAGGCCGGGGGCAGGCCCGAACACTGAAGCTTTCTTT. Amino acids: CSARPGAGPNTEAFF.